This T cell receptor beta chain was profiled in a study of T cells after yellow fever vaccination. A process of 5'RACE template switching, which added a universal primer site and UMIs, was used to make TCR cDNA. TCRdb re-analysed the 5' RACE reads in MiXCR, keeping a single row per CDR3 protein. The sample has about 160,000 distinct CDR3 sequences, more than 5.5% seen once; the top ten hold 2.5% to 3%. The CDR3 length is 16 residues. V dropped 6 bases and J dropped 6 bases, with 24 bases sitting between them. The germline V gene encodes CDR1 DFQATT and CDR2 SNEGSKA (reference sequence). Study conclusions and caveats: Booster sampling recovered most clones from primary vaccination (approximately 97% CD4, around 90% CD8).

In this sample, this clonotype turned up many times. Its antigen is still unknown. The rearrangement joins TRBV20-1 to TRBJ1-5; D is possibly TRBD1 (5 bases). The clonotype was recovered from a man aged 18 to 29 who received the YFV17D yellow fever vaccine. The sequences come from CD4+ T cells sorted from PBMCs, collected around 5 days after the first yellow fever vaccination. This CDR3 is CSALPRDPGGTQPQHF. The CDR3 DNA reads as TGCAGTGCCCTACCTCGGGACCCCGGAGGCACTCAGCCCCAGCATTTT.